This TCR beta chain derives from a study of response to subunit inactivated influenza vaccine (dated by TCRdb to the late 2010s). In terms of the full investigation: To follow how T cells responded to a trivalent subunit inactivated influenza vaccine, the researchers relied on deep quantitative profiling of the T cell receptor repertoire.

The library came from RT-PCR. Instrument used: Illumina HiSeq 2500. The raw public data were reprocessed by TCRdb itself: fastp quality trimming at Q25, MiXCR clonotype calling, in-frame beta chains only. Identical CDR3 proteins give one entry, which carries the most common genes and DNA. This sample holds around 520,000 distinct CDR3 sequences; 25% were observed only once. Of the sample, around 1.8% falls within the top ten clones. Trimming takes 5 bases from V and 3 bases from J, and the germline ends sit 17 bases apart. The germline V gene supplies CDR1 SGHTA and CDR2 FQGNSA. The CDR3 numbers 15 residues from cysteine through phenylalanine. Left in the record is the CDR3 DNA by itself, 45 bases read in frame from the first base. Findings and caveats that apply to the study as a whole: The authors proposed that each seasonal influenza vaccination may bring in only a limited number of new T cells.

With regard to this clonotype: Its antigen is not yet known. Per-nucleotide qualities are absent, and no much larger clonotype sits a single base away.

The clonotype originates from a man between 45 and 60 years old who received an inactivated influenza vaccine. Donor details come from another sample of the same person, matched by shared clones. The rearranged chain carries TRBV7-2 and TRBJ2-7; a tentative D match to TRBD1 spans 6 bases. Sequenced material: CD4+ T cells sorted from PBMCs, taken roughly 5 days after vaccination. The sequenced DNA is TGTGCCAGCAGCCCCAGCAGGGGACATATCTACGAGCAGTACTTC. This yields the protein CASSPSRGHIYEQYF.